This T cell receptor (beta chain) was sequenced for a study of graft-versus-host responses after intestinal transplantation. Across the study: Transplants were multivisceral, liver-intestinal, or isolated intestinal. Study-level results: Allograft clonal ratios (graft-versus-host to host-versus-graft) were high in patients who had graft-donor T cell macrochimerism. Recipient-marrow GvH clones were detected, some having first appeared in ileum or blood.

Worth noting for this clone: Its specificity is unknown.

TCRdb's copy holds only in-frame clones and misses some; the assay was immunoSEQ multiplex PCR. Of around 100,000 clones listed, more than 90% are singletons. This CDR3 is built from 13 residues. Trimming took off 5 bases at V and 0 bases at J, with 5 bases between the two ends. Germline CDR1 is SEHNR and CDR2 is FQNEAQ (reference sequence). This clonotype was obtained from a human donor who was the organ donor for an intestinal transplant. The genes are TRBV7-9 and TRBJ2-1; D is possibly TRBD2 (5 bases). The input for sequencing was unstimulated CD4+ T cells sorted from spleen or lymph node cells, taken before transplant. The CDR3 bases are TGTGCCAGCAGCGGGAGCTCCTACAATGAGCAGTTCTTC. Residues: CASSGSSYNEQFF.